A selection of T cell receptor beta chains follows, all from one sample in a study of cytomegalovirus exposure and HLA in healthy donors. Assay used: immunoSEQ multiplex PCR; TCRdb lists only in-frame clones, some missing. The sample records approximately 130,000 clones, 81% being singletons. Sequenced input: PBMCs. The receptors derive from a man aged 18 to 29 in good health and CMV-seronegative. Both conserved end residues are part of each CDR3. A D gene is named only where the DNA matches it firmly. Clone size is given for some rows only: seen once, a few or many times, or a class if the clone is expanded.

>TRBJ1-2|TRBV6-5|-|-
CASSYGQLYGYTF
TGTGCCAGCAGTTACGGGCAGCTCTATGGCTACACCTTC
>TRBJ2-5|TRBV4-2|-|once
CASSLRGYQETQYF
TGTGCCAGCAGCCTCCGGGGGTACCAAGAGACCCAGTACTTC
>TRBJ2-5|TRBV5-1|TRBD2|-
CASSTGLAGPGETQYF
TGCGCCAGCAGCACCGGACTAGCGGGACCCGGAGAGACCCAGTACTTC
>TRBJ1-6|TRBV6-6|-|-
CASSSLGEGRSPLHF
TGTGCCAGCAGTTCCCTCGGGGAGGGCCGCTCACCCCTCCACTTT
>TRBJ2-7|TRBV27|TRBD1|-
CASSLLQGREQYF
TGTGCCAGCAGTTTATTACAGGGGCGGGAGCAGTACTTC
>TRBJ2-3|TRBV19|TRBD2|few
CASSGTSGTDTDTQYF
TGTGCCAGTAGCGGGACTAGCGGGACCGACACAGATACGCAGTATTTT
>TRBJ2-2|TRBV15|TRBD2|-
CATSRDLPGRGGTGELFF
TGTGCCACCAGCAGAGACCTTCCCGGACGGGGGGGTACCGGGGAGCTGTTTTTT
>TRBJ2-1|TRBV7-9|-|-
CASSLAGLINEQFF
TGTGCCAGCAGCTTGGCGGGACTCATAAATGAGCAGTTCTTC
>TRBJ2-7|TRBV19|TRBD2|-
CASSIGGSYEQYF
TGTGCCAGTAGTATCGGGGGGTCCTACGAGCAGTACTTC
>TRBJ2-5|TRBV7-9|-|-
CASSLGTGIQETQYF
TGTGCCAGCAGCTTAGGCACGGGAATCCAAGAGACCCAGTACTTC
>TRBJ2-2|TRBV25-1|-|once
CASSDLSGELFF
TGTGCCAGCAGTGACCTCTCCGGGGAGCTGTTTTTT
>TRBJ2-5|TRBV6-1|-|few
CATYRTNRQETQYF
TGTGCCACCTACCGGACTAACCGACAAGAGACCCAGTACTTC
>TRBJ2-3|TRBV21-1|-|few
CASSNPRTGRHTDTQYF
TGTGCCAGCAGCAATCCCAGAACAGGGAGACACACAGATACGCAGTATTTT
>TRBJ2-5|TRBV6-1|TRBD2|-
CASSEERGARGTQYF
TGTGCCAGCAGTGAAGAGCGGGGGGCCAGGGGGACCCAGTACTTC
>TRBJ1-5|TRBV12-5|TRBD1|-
CASGLTGTGADLNQPQHF
TGTGCTAGTGGCCTTACCGGGACAGGGGCCGACTTGAATCAGCCCCAGCATTTT
>TRBJ2-3|TRBV7-2|TRBD2|-
CASSSTSGGAGTQYF
TGTGCCAGCAGCTCGACTAGCGGGGGGGCGGGTACGCAGTATTTT
>TRBJ1-1|TRBV29-1|-|-
CSAATQARNTEAFF
TGCAGCGCAGCAACACAGGCCCGGAACACTGAAGCTTTCTTT
>TRBJ2-3|TRBV6-6|TRBD1|-
CASKTTGEDTQYF
TGTGCCAGCAAAACCACAGGGGAAGATACGCAGTATTTT
>TRBJ2-5|TRBV5-4|-|-
CASSLDAQEAQYF
TGTGCCAGCAGCTTGGATGCCCAAGAGGCCCAGTACTTC
>TRBJ1-1|TRBV5-1|TRBD1|-
CASSSRTGGNTEAFF
TGCGCCAGCAGCTCGAGGACAGGGGGTAACACTGAAGCTTTCTTT
>TRBJ2-7|TRBV7-2|TRBD2|-
CASSLSGGSPYEQYF
TGTGCCAGCAGCCTTAGCGGGGGGTCGCCCTACGAGCAGTACTTC
>TRBJ2-3|TRBV28|-|-
CASSGPTGGGADTQYF
TGTGCCAGCAGTGGTCCGACCGGAGGAGGCGCAGATACGCAGTATTTT
>TRBJ2-7|TRBV6-5|TRBD1|few
CASTTGAEQYF
TGTGCCAGCACTACAGGGGCCGAGCAGTACTTC
>TRBJ1-1|TRBV19|-|-
CASTGARGRTHTEAFF
TGTGCCAGTACCGGCGCGCGGGGGAGGACCCACACTGAAGCTTTCTTT
>TRBJ2-7|TRBV6-5|-|-
CASSRQILGYEQYF
TGTGCCAGCAGTAGACAGATTTTGGGTTACGAGCAGTACTTC
>TRBJ1-1|TRBV7-2|-|-
CASSREQGRKTEAFF
TGTGCCAGCAGCCGAGAACAGGGAAGAAAGACTGAAGCTTTCTTT
>TRBJ2-3|TRBV6-6|-|-
CASSSTDTQYF
TGTGCCAGCAGCTCCACAGATACGCAGTATTTT
>TRBJ1-2|TRBV5-1|-|-
CASSLSDTAFYNYGYTF
TGCGCCAGCAGCTTAAGTGACACCGCCTTTTATAACTATGGCTACACCTTC
>TRBJ1-6|TRBV6-5|-|few
CASRRPQGMNSPLHF
TGTGCCAGCAGGCGACCACAGGGTATGAATTCACCCCTCCACTTT
>TRBJ1-4|TRBV15|-|-
CATSRGNQGTEKLFF
TGTGCCACCAGCAGAGGAAACCAGGGCACTGAAAAACTGTTTTTT
>TRBJ1-2|TRBV27|-|once
CASSSVGPYYGYTF
TGTGCCAGCAGTTCGGTGGGCCCCTACTATGGCTACACCTTC
>TRBJ1-3|TRBV7-8|TRBD1|-
CASSLVGTGGNTIYF
TGTGCCAGCAGCTTAGTCGGGACAGGAGGAAACACCATATATTTT
>TRBJ1-4|TRBV11-1|TRBD1|-
CASSSAHRGSNEKLFF
TGTGCCAGCAGCTCGGCCCACAGGGGGTCTAATGAAAAACTGTTTTTT
>TRBJ1-2|TRBV5-8|-|-
CASSGQGSGYTF
TGTGCCAGCAGCGGGCAGGGATCTGGCTACACCTTC
>TRBJ2-7|TRBV5-5|-|-
CASSDLDFYEQYF
TGTGCCAGCAGCGACCTGGACTTCTACGAGCAGTACTTC
>TRBJ2-2|TRBV7-9|-|-
CASSAAGATGELFF
TGTGCCAGCAGCGCCGCAGGGGCAACCGGGGAGCTGTTTTTT
>TRBJ1-4|TRBV5-1|TRBD1|few
CASSPQGRNEKLFF
TGCGCCAGCAGTCCACAGGGGCGTAATGAAAAACTGTTTTTT
>TRBJ2-7|TRBV2|-|-
CASSGRVDYEQYF
TGTGCCAGCAGTGGGAGGGTGGATTACGAGCAGTACTTC
>TRBJ2-2|TRBV7-2|TRBD1|-
CASSLGTGSTGELFF
TGTGCCAGCAGCTTAGGGACAGGGAGCACCGGGGAGCTGTTTTTT
>TRBJ1-5|TRBV5-3|-|-
CARSDTGPSNYSNQPQHF
TGTGCCAGAAGCGATACAGGGCCCTCTAATTATAGCAATCAGCCCCAGCATTTT
>TRBJ1-1|TRBV4-1|-|-
CASSQVQRGSEAFF
TGCGCCAGCAGCCAAGTTCAACGGGGGAGTGAAGCTTTCTTT
>TRBJ1-1|TRBV4-1|-|-
CASSQDLTGGTEAFF
TGCGCCAGCAGCCAAGATCTCACGGGGGGAACTGAAGCTTTCTTT
>TRBJ2-7|TRBV15|-|once
CATRQVGSYEQYF
TGTGCCACCAGACAGGTAGGCTCCTACGAGCAGTACTTC
>TRBJ2-7|TRBV4-2|TRBD2|-
CASSQEGTILYEQYF
TGTGCCAGCAGCCAAGAAGGGACTATCCTATACGAGCAGTACTTC
>TRBJ1-3|TRBV7-9|TRBD1|-
CASSPRTWTGKGNTIYF
TGTGCCAGCAGCCCTAGAACTTGGACAGGGAAAGGAAACACCATATATTTT
>TRBJ2-3|TRBV18|TRBD1|-
CASSPTGGQDTQYF
TGTGCCAGCTCACCGACAGGGGGCCAAGATACGCAGTATTTT
>TRBJ2-5|TRBV13|TRBD2|once
CASSFRDAHGGSQETQYF
TGTGCCAGCAGCTTTCGAGATGCCCACGGGGGGTCCCAAGAGACCCAGTACTTC
>TRBJ2-7|TRBV28|TRBD2|-
CASRSTSGGRGEQYF
TGTGCCAGCAGATCGACTAGCGGGGGGCGGGGCGAGCAGTACTTC
>TRBJ2-1|TRBV7-8|TRBD1|-
CASSPDRDEQFF
TGTGCCAGCAGCCCGGACAGGGATGAGCAGTTCTTC
>TRBJ1-2|TRBV6-5|TRBD1|once
CASSNPGQAVSYTF
TGTGCCAGCAGCAACCCGGGACAGGCTGTAAGCTACACCTTC
>TRBJ2-7|TRBV28|TRBD1|-
CASSPPGTGPSYEQYF
TGTGCCAGCAGTCCTCCCGGGACAGGGCCCTCCTACGAGCAGTACTTC
>TRBJ2-3|TRBV5-1|TRBD2|-
CASSSGSAGGTDTQYF
TGCGCCAGCAGCTCGGGTTCAGCGGGGGGGACAGATACGCAGTATTTT